The clone carrying this TCR beta chain was counted only a few times. This specimen belongs to a study of blood T cell repertoires in COVID-19. Looking at the study overall: The United States, Italy and Spain supplied acute and convalescent COVID-19 samples.

Germline loops: CDR1 MDHEN, CDR2 SYDVKM. CDR3 size: 14 residues. J lost 6 bases, V lost 6 bases, and 10 bases had no gene match. Generated by immunoSEQ multiplex PCR, the TCRdb table keeps only in-frame clones and is missing some. The sample has some 150,000 clones, around 84% seen once. This clonotype was obtained from a human donor in a cohort sampled during active COVID-19. The chain is built from TRBV28 and TRBJ1-1, with 7 nucleotides matching TRBD1. Sequencing was performed on peripheral blood. CDR3 nucleotide sequence: TGTGCCAGCAGAGAAGGGGGCCCCGGTGCTGAAGCTTTCTTT. This sequence encodes CASREGGPGAEAFF.